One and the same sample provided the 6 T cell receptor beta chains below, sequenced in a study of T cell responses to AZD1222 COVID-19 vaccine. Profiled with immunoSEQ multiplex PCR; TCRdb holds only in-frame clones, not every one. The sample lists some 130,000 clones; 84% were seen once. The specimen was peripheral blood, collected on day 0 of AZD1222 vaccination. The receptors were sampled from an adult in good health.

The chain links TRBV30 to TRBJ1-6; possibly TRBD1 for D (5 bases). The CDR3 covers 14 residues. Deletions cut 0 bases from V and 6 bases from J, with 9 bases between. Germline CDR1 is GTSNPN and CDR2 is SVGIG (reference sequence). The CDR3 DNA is TGTGCCTGGAGTGTAGGGGCGGCTAATTCACCCCTCCACTTT. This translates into CAWSVGAANSPLHF.

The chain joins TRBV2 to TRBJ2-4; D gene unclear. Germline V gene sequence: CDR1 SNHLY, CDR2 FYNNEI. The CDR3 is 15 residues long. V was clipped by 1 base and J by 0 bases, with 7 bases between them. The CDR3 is CASSEEQIAKNIQYF. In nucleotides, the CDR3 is TGTGCCAGCAGTGAAGAACAGATAGCCAAAAACATTCAGTACTTC. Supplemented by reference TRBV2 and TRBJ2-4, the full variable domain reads EPEVTQTPSHQVTQMGQEVILRCVPISNHLYFYWYRQILGQKVEFLVSFYNNEISEKSEIFDDQFSVERPDGSNFTLKIRSTKLEDSAMYFCASSEEQIAKNIQYFGAGTRLSVL.

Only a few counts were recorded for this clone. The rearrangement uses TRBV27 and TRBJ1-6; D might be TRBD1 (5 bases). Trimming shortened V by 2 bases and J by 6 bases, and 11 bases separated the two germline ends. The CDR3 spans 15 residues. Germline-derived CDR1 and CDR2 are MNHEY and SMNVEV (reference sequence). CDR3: CASSLGGFLNSPLHF. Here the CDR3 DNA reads TGTGCCAGCAGTTTAGGGGGGTTCCTTAATTCACCCCTCCACTTT.

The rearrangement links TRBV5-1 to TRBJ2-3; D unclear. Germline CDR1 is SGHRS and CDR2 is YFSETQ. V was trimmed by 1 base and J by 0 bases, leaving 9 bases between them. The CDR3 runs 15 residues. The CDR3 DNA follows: TGCGCCAGCAGCTTGACGGCTTCTAGCACAGATACGCAGTATTTT. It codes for CASSLTASSTDTQYF.

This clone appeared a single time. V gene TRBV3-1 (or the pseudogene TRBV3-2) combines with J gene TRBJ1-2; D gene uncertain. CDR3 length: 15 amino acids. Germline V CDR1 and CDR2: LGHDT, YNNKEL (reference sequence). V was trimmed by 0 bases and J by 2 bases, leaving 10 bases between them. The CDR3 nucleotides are TGTGCCAGCAGCCAAGATCATGGGCAGAACTATGGCTACACCTTC. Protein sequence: CASSQDHGQNYGYTF.

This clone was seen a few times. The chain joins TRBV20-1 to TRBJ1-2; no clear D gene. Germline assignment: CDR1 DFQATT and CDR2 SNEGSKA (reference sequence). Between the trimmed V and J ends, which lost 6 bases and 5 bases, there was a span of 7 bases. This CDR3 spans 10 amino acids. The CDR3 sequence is CSAVQYGYTF. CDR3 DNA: TGCAGTGCGGTGCAATATGGCTACACCTTC.